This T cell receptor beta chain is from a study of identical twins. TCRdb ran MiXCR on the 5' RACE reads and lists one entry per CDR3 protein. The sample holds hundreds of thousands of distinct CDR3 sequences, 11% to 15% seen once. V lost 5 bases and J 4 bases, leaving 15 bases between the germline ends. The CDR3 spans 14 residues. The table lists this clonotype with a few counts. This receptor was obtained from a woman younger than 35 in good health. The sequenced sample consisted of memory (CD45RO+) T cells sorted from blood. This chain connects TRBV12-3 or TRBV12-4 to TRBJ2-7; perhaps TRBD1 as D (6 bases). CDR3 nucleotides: TGTGCCAGCAGTCGGACGGACAGTGGGTACGAGCAGTACTTC. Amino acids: CASSRTDSGYEQYF.